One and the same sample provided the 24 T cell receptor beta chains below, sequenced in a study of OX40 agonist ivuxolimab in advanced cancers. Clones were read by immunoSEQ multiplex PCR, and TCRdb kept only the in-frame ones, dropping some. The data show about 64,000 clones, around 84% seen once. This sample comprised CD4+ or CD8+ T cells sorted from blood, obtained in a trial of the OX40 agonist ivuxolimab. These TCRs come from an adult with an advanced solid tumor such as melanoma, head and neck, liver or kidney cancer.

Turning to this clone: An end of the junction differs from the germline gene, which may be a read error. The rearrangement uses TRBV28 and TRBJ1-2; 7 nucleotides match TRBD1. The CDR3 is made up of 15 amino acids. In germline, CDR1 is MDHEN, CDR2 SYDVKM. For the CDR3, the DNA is TGTGCCAGCAAACAAACCACAGGGGATAACTCTGGCTACACCTTC. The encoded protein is CASKQTTGDNSGYTF.

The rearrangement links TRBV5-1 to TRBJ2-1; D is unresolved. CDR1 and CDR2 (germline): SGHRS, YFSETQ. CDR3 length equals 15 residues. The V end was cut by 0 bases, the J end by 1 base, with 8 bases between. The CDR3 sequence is CASSLDGRSYNEQFF. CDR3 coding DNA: TGCGCCAGCAGCTTGGATGGCCGATCCTACAATGAGCAGTTCTTC.

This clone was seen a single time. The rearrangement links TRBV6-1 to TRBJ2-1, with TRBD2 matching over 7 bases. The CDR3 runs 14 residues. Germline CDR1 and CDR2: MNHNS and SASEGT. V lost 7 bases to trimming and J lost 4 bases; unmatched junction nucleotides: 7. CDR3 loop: CASKGPSGYNEQFF. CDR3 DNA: TGTGCCAGCAAGGGGCCTAGCGGATACAATGAGCAGTTCTTC.

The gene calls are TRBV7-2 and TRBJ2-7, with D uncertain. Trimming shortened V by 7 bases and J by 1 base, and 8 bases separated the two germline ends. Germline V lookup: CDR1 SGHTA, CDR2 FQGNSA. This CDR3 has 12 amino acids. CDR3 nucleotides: TGTGCCAGCACCTCCAAATCCTACGAGCAGTACTTC. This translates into CASTSKSYEQYF.

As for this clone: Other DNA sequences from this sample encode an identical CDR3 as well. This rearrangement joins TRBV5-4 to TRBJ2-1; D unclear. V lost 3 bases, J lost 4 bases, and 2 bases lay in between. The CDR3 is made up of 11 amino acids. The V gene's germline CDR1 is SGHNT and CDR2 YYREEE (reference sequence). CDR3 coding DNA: TGTGCCAGCAGCTCTTACAATGAGCAGTTCTTC. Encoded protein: CASSSYNEQFF.

The CDR3 reads CASSIGGGLQETQYF. The CDR3 DNA follows: TGTGCCAGTAGTATCGGGGGGGGGCTCCAAGAGACCCAGTACTTC. The chain carries TRBV19 and TRBJ2-5, with 8 bases lining up with TRBD2. The CDR3 has 15 residues. Trimming took 3 bases from V and 1 from J; bases not matched to a gene: 4. Germline V gives CDR1 LNHDA, CDR2 SQIVND (reference sequence).

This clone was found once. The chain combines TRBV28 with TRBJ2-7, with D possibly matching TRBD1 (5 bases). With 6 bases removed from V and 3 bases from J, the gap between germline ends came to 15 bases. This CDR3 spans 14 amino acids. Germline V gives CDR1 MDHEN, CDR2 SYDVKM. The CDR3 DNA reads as TGTGCCAGCAGAGACTCGACAGTTAGCTACGAGCAGTACTTC. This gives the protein CASRDSTVSYEQYF. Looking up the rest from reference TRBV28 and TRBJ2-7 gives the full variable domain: DVKVTQSSRYLVKRTGEKVFLECVQDMDHENMFWYRQDPGLGLRLIYFSYDVKMKEKGDIPEGYSVSREKKERFSLILESASTNQTSMYLCASRDSTVSYEQYFGPGTRLTVT.

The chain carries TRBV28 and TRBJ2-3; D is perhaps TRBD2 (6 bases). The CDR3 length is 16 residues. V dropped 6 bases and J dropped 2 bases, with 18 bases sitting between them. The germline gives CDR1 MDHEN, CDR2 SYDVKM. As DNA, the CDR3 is TGTGCCAGCAGCCTGGGGGGAGGCTCCTACACAGATACGCAGTATTTT. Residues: CASSLGGGSYTDTQYF.

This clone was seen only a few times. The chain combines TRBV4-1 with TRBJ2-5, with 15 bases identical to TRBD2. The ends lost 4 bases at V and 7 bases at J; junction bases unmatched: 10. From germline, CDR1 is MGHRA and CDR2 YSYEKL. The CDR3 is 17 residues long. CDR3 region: CASSLGLAGGPIGTQYF. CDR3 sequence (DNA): TGCGCCAGCAGCCTAGGACTAGCGGGAGGGCCAATAGGGACCCAGTACTTC.

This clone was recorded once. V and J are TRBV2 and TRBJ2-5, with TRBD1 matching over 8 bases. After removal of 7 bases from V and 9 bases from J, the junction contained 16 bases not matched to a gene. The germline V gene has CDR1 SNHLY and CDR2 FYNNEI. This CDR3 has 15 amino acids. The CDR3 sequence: CASISLRTGLSAQYF. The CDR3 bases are TGTGCCAGCATCAGTCTTCGGACAGGGTTGTCGGCCCAGTACTTC.

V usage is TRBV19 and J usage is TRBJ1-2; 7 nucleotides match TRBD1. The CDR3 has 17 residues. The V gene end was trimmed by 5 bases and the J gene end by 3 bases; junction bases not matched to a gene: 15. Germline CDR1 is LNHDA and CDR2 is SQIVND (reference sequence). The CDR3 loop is CASSPNLGQPIYYGYTF. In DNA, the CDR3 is TGTGCCAGTAGTCCTAACCTGGGACAGCCAATCTACTATGGCTACACCTTC.

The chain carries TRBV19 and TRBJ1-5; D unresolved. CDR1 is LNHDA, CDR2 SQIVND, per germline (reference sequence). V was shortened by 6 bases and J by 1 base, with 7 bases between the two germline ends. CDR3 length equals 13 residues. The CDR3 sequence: CASSPESNQPQHF. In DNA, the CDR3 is TGTGCCAGTAGCCCAGAAAGCAATCAGCCCCAGCATTTT.

The CDR3 nucleotides read TGTGCCAGCAGCTTAACTGGGGGGGTCCACGAGCAGTACTTC. This encodes CASSLTGGVHEQYF. The V gene is TRBV7-3, the J gene TRBJ2-7; 7 bases agree with TRBD2. The germline V gene encodes CDR1 SGHTA and CDR2 FQGTGA. The ends lost 0 bases at V and 5 bases at J; junction bases unmatched: 4. The CDR3 sequence is 14 residues long.

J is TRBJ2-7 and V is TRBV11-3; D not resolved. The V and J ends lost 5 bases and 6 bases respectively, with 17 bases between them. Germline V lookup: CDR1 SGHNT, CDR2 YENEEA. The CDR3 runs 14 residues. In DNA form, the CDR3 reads TGTGCCAGCAGCCCGTACCGGTCACCCTTCGAGCAGTACTTC. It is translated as CASSPYRSPFEQYF. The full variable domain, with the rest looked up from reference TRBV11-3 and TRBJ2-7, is EAGVVQSPRYKIIEKKQPVAFWCNPISGHNTLYWYLQNLGQGPELLIRYENEEAVDDSQLPKDRFSAERLKGVDSTLKIQPAELGDSAVYLCASSPYRSPFEQYFGPGTRLTVT.

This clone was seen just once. CDR3 DNA sequence: TGTGCCAGCTCACTTCGTCCGGGACAGGGACGAGAAAAACTGTTTTTT. Residues: CASSLRPGQGREKLFF. V usage is TRBV18 and J usage is TRBJ1-4; 9 bases agree with TRBD1. CDR3 length: 16 residues. Germline V gene data show CDR1 as KGHSH and CDR2 as LQKENI. Trimming at V came to 4 bases and at J to 8 bases, leaving 11 bases not matched to a gene.

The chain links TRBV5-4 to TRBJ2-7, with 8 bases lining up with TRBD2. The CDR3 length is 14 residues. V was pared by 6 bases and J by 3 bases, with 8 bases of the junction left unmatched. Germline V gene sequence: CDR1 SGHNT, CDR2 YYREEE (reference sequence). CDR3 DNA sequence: TGTGCCAGCAACTCGGGACTAGAGGACTACGAGCAGTACTTC. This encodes CASNSGLEDYEQYF.

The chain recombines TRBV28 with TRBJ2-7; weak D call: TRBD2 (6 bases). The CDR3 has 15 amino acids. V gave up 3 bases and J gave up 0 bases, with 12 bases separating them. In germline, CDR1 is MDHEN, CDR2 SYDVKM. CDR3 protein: CASSLGGTNSYEQYF. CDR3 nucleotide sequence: TGTGCCAGCAGTTTGGGCGGGACCAACTCCTACGAGCAGTACTTC. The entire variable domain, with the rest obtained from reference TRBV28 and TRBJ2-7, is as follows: DVKVTQSSRYLVKRTGEKVFLECVQDMDHENMFWYRQDPGLGLRLIYFSYDVKMKEKGDIPEGYSVSREKKERFSLILESASTNQTSMYLCASSLGGTNSYEQYFGPGTRLTVT.

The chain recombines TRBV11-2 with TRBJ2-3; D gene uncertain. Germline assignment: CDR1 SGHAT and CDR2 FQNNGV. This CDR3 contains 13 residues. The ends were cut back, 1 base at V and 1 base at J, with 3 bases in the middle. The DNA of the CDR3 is TGTGCCAGCAGCTTAGGGGGCACAGATACGCAGTATTTT. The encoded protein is CASSLGGTDTQYF.

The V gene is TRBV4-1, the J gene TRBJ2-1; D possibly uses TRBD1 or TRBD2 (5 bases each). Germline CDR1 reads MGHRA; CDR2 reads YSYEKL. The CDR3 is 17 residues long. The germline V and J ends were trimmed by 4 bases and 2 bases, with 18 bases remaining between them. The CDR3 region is CASSLPRGAIPYNEQFF. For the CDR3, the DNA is TGCGCCAGCAGCCTCCCCAGAGGGGCAATTCCCTACAATGAGCAGTTCTTC.

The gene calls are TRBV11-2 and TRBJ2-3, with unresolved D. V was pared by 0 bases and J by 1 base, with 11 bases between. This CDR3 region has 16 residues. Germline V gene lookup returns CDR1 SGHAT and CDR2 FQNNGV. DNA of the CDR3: TGTGCCAGCAGCTTAGAAGGTAGTTCTGGCACAGATACGCAGTATTTT. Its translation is CASSLEGSSGTDTQYF.

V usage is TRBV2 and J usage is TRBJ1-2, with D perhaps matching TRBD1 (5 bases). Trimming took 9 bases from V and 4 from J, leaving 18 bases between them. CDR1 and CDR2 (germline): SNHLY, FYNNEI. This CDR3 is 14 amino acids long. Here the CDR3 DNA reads TGTGCCAGTGAAGACGGGGGTTTTGTCTATGGCTACACCTTC. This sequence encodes CASEDGGFVYGYTF.

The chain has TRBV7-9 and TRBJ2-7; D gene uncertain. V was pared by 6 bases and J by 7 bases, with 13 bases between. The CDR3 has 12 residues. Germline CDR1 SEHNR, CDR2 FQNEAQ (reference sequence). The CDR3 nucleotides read TGTGCCAGCAGACGGGCAGAAGGAGAGCAGTACTTC. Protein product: CASRRAEGEQYF.

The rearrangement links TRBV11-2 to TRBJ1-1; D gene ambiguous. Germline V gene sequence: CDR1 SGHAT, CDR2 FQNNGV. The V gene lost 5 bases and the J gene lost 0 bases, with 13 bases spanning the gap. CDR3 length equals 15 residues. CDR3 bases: TGTGCCAGCAGCCCTTCCCCTGCGGTGAACACTGAAGCTTTCTTT. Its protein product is CASSPSPAVNTEAFF.

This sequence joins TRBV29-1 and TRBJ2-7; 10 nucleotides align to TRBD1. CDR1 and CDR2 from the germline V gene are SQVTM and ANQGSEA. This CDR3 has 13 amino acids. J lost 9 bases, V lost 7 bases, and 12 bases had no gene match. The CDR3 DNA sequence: TGCAGCGCCGTGGGACAGGGGCTAATCGGGCAGTACTTC. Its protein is CSAVGQGLIGQYF.